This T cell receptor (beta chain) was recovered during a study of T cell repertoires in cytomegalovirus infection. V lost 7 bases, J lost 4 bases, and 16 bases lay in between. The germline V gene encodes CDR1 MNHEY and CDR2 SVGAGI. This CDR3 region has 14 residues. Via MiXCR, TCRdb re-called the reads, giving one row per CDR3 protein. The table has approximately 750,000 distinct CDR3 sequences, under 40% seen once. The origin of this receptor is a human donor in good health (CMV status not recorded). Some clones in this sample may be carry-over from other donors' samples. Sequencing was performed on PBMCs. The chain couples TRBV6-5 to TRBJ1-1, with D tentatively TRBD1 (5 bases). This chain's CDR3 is CASIPPGTATEAFF. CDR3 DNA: TGTGCCAGCATCCCTCCTGGGACTGCCACTGAAGCTTTCTTT.